The 13 T cell receptor beta chains below were found in one sample sequenced in a study of blood T cell repertoires in COVID-19. TCRdb keeps only in-frame clones here, not all; method: immunoSEQ multiplex PCR. The data hold around 380,000 clones, with about 80% observed a single time. Sequencing was carried out using peripheral blood. Receptors were obtained from a human donor with acute or convalescent COVID-19. The donor label of this sample is uncertain.

The CDR3 spells CASSPDLLAGGRSTDTQYF. In nucleotides, the CDR3 is TGTGCCAGCTCACCGGATCTTCTAGCGGGGGGTCGGAGCACAGATACGCAGTATTTT. This chain connects TRBV18 to TRBJ2-3; 11 nucleotides agree with TRBD2. Germline CDR1 KGHSH, CDR2 LQKENI. CDR3 size: 19 residues. With 3 bases clipped from V and 0 bases from J, the junction kept 11 bases outside the gene matches.

This chain connects TRBV2 to TRBJ1-5, with TRBD1 as a possible D gene (6 bases). Germline CDR1 is SNHLY and CDR2 is FYNNEI. CDR3 length: 14 amino acids. Trimming pared 7 bases from V and 5 bases from J, leaving 15 bases between. The chain's CDR3 is CASNKQGGDQPQHF. The CDR3 DNA sequence: TGTGCCAGCAATAAACAGGGAGGGGATCAGCCCCAGCATTTT.

The chain joins TRBV7-9 to TRBJ2-3; TRBD2 is a possible D gene (6 bases). The CDR3 has 16 residues. V gave up 4 bases and J gave up 0 bases, with 14 bases separating them. The germline CDR1 and CDR2 sequences are SEHNR and FQNEAQ (reference sequence). For the CDR3, the DNA is TGTGCCAGCAGCTCAAATAGCGGTGCTAGCACAGATACGCAGTATTTT. Its protein product is CASSSNSGASTDTQYF.

The chain combines TRBV6-4 with TRBJ1-2; TRBD1 matches at 9 bases. Germline loops: CDR1 MRHNA, CDR2 SNTAGT. V lost 2 bases and J lost 6; bases outside the gene matches: 4. The CDR3 extends over 14 amino acids. The CDR3 DNA reads as TGTGCCAGCAGTGACCCGGACAGGGGCCATGGCTACACCTTC. Protein sequence: CASSDPDRGHGYTF.

This clone was counted a single time. The chain has TRBV29-1 and TRBJ2-3, with 9 bases that match TRBD2. The CDR3 totals 16 residues. From germline, CDR1 is SQVTM and CDR2 ANQGSEA. Trimming took 4 bases from V and 3 from J; bases not matched to a gene: 11. As DNA, the CDR3 is TGCAGCGTTGTATGGCTAGCGGGATGGAGAACAGATACGCAGTATTTT. Translating gives CSVVWLAGWRTDTQYF.

The rearrangement joins TRBV7-8 to TRBJ2-1, with D possibly being TRBD1 (6 bases). CDR3 length equals 14 residues. The germline V and J ends were trimmed by 7 bases and 7 bases, with 17 bases remaining between them. CDR1 is SGHVS and CDR2 is FQNEAQ in the germline V gene. The CDR3 DNA is TGTGCCAGCACTAGACAGGCGAAAGGGAATGAGCAGTTCTTC. This encodes CASTRQAKGNEQFF.

The CDR3 region is CASSSRGGSQEKLFF. The CDR3 nucleotides are TGTGCCAGCAGCTCGAGGGGAGGTTCGCAGGAAAAACTGTTTTTT. V and J are TRBV7-9 and TRBJ1-4; tentatively, D is TRBD1 (5 bases). The germline V gene encodes CDR1 SEHNR and CDR2 FQNEAQ (reference sequence). CDR3 length: 15 residues. V lost 4 bases and J lost 8, with 17 bases in between.

The chain links TRBV5-1 to TRBJ1-1; TRBD1 agrees at 8 bases. The germline gives CDR1 SGHRS, CDR2 YFSETQ. The CDR3 contains 16 residues. The junction had 10 bases not matched to a gene; V was cut back by 5 bases and J by 1 base. The CDR3: CASSEVRTGSNTEAFF. DNA of the CDR3: TGCGCCAGCAGTGAGGTCCGGACAGGGTCGAACACTGAAGCTTTCTTT. The full variable domain, rest sourced from reference TRBV5-1 and TRBJ1-1, is KAGVTQTPRYLIKTRGQQVTLSCSPISGHRSVSWYQQTPGQGLQFLFEYFSETQRNKGNFPGRFSGRQFSNSRSEMNVSTLELGDSALYLCASSEVRTGSNTEAFFGQGTRLTVV.

This clone was detected a few times. The gene calls are TRBV6-4 and TRBJ2-1; 10 bases are a match to TRBD2. CDR1 and CDR2 (germline): MRHNA, SNTAGT. The CDR3 is 16 amino acids. With 6 bases clipped from V and 6 bases from J, the junction kept 11 bases outside the gene matches. This CDR3 reads CASRPRLAGEGNEQFF. The CDR3 DNA reads as TGTGCCAGCAGACCCCGCCTAGCGGGGGAGGGCAATGAGCAGTTCTTC.

Regarding this clone: This likely comes from a read error, as the CDR3 has no conserved phenylalanine or tryptophan at its end. The V and J genes are TRBV6-6 and TRBJ1-1; TRBD1 might be the D (5 bases). This CDR3 spans 14 amino acids. Looked up from germline, CDR1 is MNHNY and CDR2 is SVGAGI (reference sequence). Trimming removed 2 bases at V and 1 base at J, with 8 bases between. DNA of the CDR3: TGTGCCAGCAGTTACGACAGCCGGAACACTGAAGCTTTCCTT. It yields the protein CASSYDSRNTEAFL.

This rearrangement joins TRBV24-1 to TRBJ1-2; a possible D gene is TRBD1 (6 bases). The length of the CDR3 is 14 residues. In germline, CDR1 is KGHDR, CDR2 SFDVKD. The V gene lost 2 bases and the J gene lost 5 bases, with 11 bases spanning the gap. CDR3: CATSDSGGAYGYTF. In DNA, the CDR3 is TGTGCCACCAGTGATTCCGGGGGGGCGTATGGCTACACCTTC.

The V gene is TRBV3-1 (or the pseudogene TRBV3-2), the J gene TRBJ1-4; 11 bases map to TRBD1. In germline, CDR1 is LGHDT, CDR2 YNNKEL (reference sequence). The CDR3 runs 15 residues. J was trimmed by 8 bases and V by 4 bases; bases with no gene match: 6. This CDR3 reads CASSPRDRGREKLFF. In nucleotides, the CDR3 is TGTGCCAGCAGCCCTCGGGACAGGGGGAGGGAAAAACTGTTTTTT.

The V and J genes are TRBV30 and TRBJ2-1, with TRBD2 as a possible D gene (6 bases). Per germline, CDR1 GTSNPN and CDR2 SVGIG (reference sequence). CDR3 length: 12 residues. Between the trimmed V and J ends, which lost 1 base and 8 bases, there was a span of 9 bases. CDR3 coding DNA: TGTGCCTGGAGTGGAGGGAGGTATGAGCAGTTCTTC. Protein sequence: CAWSGGRYEQFF.